This TCR beta chain is from a study of blood T cells in healthy people across ages (dated by TCRdb to 2015 to 2017). Regarding the research as a whole: In model experiments, template switching captured about one uniquely barcoded TCR beta cDNA molecule for every two T cells. Age-related changes in TCR beta repertoire diversity were measured in the study by deep sequencing normalized with unique cDNA molecular identifiers. Four age groups were formed from the donors: young (average approximately 16 years), middle-aged (just under 40), aged (under 70) and long-lived (about 75). To avoid experimental bias, donors of different ages were spread randomly across the sequencing lanes. Two additional independent replicas of 1 million unique cDNA reads from the same blood draw were analyzed for two donors (one aged 18 to 30 and one aged 80 or older).

Beyond this particular receptor, the publication reports: Estimates of total diversity based on one million sequenced T cells were regarded as lower bounds and as underestimates. The percentage of naive T cells measured by flow cytometry correlated strongly with observed TCR beta diversity. Observed TCR beta diversity per million T cells fell roughly linearly with age, and a significant reduction was already apparent by age around 44. The long-lived group showed more naive CD4+ T cells, fewer expanded clones and increased TCR diversity than the aged group, suggesting age selection. Bulk unsorted PBMC profiling prevented conclusive comparison of naive and antigen-experienced compartments. Donor CMV infection status was unknown, potentially confounding age-related changes in expanded clonotypes.

The donors were about 40 Caucasian individuals from Russia, aged about 6 to 95 years, who were systemically healthy. About 10 milliliters of peripheral blood were collected from each donor into EDTA-treated Vacutainer tubes. Ficoll-Paque density-gradient centrifugation was used to isolate PBMCs, with at least 6.5 million per sample. Total RNA, at least 6 micrograms per sample, was extracted from PBMCs with Trizol reagent. For every donor, an aliquot of PBMCs went through flow cytometry to measure the percentages of naive CD45RAhigh/CD27high T cells. From cysteine to phenylalanine, the CDR3 is 14 amino acids long. The only DNA kept is the CDR3, 42 bases in frame from the first base. V was cut back by 8 bases and J by 4 bases, leaving a gap of 16 bases between them. According to the germline V gene, CDR1 reads SGHVS and CDR2 reads FQNEAQ. On this clonotype itself: Its antigen remains undetermined. No much larger clone exists at a distance of one base, and base qualities are not known.

Libraries were constructed by 5' RACE. TCRdb records Illumina HiSeq 2500 as the sequencer. A second roughly 6 to 11 cycle PCR used a sample-barcoded 5' primer and a J-beta primer mix. Each TCR beta cDNA molecule received a unique molecular identifier from a template-switch 5' adaptor carrying 12 random nucleotides. Each sample yielded at least 2.5 million CDR3-containing paired-end reads. All of the RNA was converted into first-strand cDNA using the Mint cDNA synthesis kit, with a TRBC-specific oligonucleotide serving as the primer. After uracil-DNA glycosylase treatment, a first 18-cycle PCR used universal primers M1SS and BC2_uni_R on all cDNA. The original pipeline was this. For normalization, 1 million high-quality reads, each with a distinct molecular identifier, were randomly selected from each sample. Instead of being binned into consensus sequences, reads that shared molecular identifiers were thrown out. MiTCR, with a Q25 quality threshold and the strictest error-elimination algorithm, was used for CDR3 identification, clonotype clustering and error correction. A nonparametric unseen species model with Euler transformation was used to estimate a lower bound on total TCR beta diversity. The public reads were run again by TCRdb, first through fastp at Q25 and then through MiXCR, and only productive beta chains were kept. Rows with one shared CDR3 protein collapse into an entry with the most common genes and DNA. These V and J calls are TCRdb output, not the study's own analysis. This sample has about 1.4 million distinct CDR3 sequences in its table, and approximately 60% of those were observed once. Over 5% of the sample is held by the ten biggest clonotypes.

The source is a man younger than 30 in good health. The V gene is TRBV7-8 and the J gene is TRBJ2-3, with the D gene not confidently named. Sequencing was performed on blood. The DNA sequence is given as TGTGCCAGCGCCGGGCCCCCGGGCCCAGATACGCAGTATTTT. This translates into CASAGPPGPDTQYF.